The clone carrying this T cell receptor (beta chain) was seen at least ten times. The V end was cut by 4 bases, the J end by 10 bases, with 15 bases between. Germline CDR1 SGHRS, CDR2 YFSETQ. This CDR3 has 13 amino acids. Attachment of unique molecular identifiers to individual cDNA molecules was performed. TCRdb passed the 5' RACE reads through MiXCR, listing each CDR3 protein once. The sample records tens of thousands of distinct CDR3 sequences, roughly 4.8% being singletons. This sample was included in a study of early T cells in non-severe SARS-CoV-2 infection. Study summary: Chains from this unsorted whole-blood bulk RNA could not be paired.

The sample consisted of whole blood. The genes are TRBV5-1 and TRBJ2-1, with D perhaps matching TRBD1 or TRBD2 (5 bases each). The sequence was collected from an adult who was a healthcare worker with PCR-confirmed SARS-CoV-2 infection or an uninfected control (not recorded which). CDR3 DNA sequence: TGCGCCAGCAGCATTACCCTGAGGGGCGAGCAGTTCTTC. This sequence encodes CASSITLRGEQFF.